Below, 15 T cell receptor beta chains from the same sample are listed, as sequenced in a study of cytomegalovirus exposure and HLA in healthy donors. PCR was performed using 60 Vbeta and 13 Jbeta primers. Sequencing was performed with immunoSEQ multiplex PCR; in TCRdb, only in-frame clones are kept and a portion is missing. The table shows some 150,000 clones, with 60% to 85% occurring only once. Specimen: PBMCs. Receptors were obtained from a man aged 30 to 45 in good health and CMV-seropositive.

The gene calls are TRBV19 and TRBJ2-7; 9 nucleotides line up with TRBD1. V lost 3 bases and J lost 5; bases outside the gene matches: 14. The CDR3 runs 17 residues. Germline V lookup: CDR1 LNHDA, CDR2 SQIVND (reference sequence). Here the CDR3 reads CASSILPSTGGRDEQYF. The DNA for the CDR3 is TGTGCCAGTAGTATCCTCCCCTCGACAGGGGGGAGGGACGAGCAGTACTTC.

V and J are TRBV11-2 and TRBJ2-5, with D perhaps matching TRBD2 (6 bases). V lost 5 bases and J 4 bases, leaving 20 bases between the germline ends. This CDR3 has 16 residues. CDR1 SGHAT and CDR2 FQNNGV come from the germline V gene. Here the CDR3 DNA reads TGTGCCAGCAGCGCCGATTACCGACTAGGCTTAGAGACCCAGTACTTC. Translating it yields CASSADYRLGLETQYF.

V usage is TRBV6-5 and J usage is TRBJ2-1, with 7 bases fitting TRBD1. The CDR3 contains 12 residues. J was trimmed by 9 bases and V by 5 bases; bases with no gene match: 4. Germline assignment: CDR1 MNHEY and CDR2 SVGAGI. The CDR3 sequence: CASSRTGVEQFF. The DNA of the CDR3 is TGTGCCAGCAGTCGAACAGGGGTTGAGCAGTTCTTC.

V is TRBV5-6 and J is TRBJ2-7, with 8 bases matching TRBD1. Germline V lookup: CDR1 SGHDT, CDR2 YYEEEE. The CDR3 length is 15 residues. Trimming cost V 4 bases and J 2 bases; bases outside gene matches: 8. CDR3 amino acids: CASSPTGTGPYEQYF. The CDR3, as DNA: TGTGCCAGCAGCCCCACCGGGACAGGACCCTACGAGCAGTACTTC.

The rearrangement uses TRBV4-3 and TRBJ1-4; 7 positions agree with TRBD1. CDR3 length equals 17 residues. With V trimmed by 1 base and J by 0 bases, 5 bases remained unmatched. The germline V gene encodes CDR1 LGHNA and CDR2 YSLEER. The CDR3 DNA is TGCGCCAGCAGCCAAGGGACAGGAGCCGCAACTAATGAAAAACTGTTTTTT. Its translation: CASSQGTGAATNEKLFF.

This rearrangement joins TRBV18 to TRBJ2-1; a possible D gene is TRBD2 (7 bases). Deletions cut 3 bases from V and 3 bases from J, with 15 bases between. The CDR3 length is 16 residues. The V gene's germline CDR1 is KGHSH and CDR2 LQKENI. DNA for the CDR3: TGTGCCAGCTCACCTTTGGGGGGGCCCTTCTACAATGAGCAGTTCTTC. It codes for CASSPLGGPFYNEQFF.

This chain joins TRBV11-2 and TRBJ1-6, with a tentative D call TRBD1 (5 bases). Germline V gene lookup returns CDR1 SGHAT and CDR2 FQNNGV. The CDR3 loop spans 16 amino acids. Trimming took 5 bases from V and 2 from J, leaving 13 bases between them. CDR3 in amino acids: CASSTVSGTYNSPLHF. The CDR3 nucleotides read TGTGCCAGCAGCACGGTCTCAGGGACCTATAATTCACCCCTCCACTTT.

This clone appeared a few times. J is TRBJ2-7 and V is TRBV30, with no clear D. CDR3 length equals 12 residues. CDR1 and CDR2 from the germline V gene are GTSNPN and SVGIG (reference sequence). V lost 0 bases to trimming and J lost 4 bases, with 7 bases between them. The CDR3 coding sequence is TGTGCCTGGAGTGTTCCCTTTTACGAGCAGTACTTC. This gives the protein CAWSVPFYEQYF.

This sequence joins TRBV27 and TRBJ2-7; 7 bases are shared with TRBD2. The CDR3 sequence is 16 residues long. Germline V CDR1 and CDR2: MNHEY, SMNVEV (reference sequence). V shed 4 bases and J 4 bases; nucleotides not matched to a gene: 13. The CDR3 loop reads CASSSIYRGTTYEQYF. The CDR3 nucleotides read TGTGCCAGCAGTTCTATATACCGGGGGACTACATACGAGCAGTACTTC.

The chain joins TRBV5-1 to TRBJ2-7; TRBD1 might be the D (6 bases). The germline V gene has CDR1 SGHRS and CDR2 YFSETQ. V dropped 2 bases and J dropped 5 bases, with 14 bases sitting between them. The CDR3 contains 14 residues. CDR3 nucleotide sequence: TGCGCCAGCAGCTTTCAACAGGGTGCCCACGAGCAGTACTTC. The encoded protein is CASSFQQGAHEQYF.

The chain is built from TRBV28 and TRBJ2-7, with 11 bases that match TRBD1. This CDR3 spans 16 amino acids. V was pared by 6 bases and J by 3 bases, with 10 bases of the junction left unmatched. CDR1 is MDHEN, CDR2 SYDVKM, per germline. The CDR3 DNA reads TGTGCCAGCAGCCCAGCTTCCGGGACAGGGGGCTACGAGCAGTACTTC. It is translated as CASSPASGTGGYEQYF.

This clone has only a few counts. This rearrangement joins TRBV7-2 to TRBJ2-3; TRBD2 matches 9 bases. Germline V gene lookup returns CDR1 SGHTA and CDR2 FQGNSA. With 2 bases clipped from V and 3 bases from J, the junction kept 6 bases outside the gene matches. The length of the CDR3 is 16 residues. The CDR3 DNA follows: TGTGCCAGCAGCTTAAAAGCGGGGGGTGGGACAGATACGCAGTATTTT. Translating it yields CASSLKAGGGTDTQYF.

The CDR3 nucleotides are TGCGCCAGCAGCTTGGGTAGCTCTGGAAACACCATATATTTT. It is translated as CASSLGSSGNTIYF. The chain joins TRBV5-1 to TRBJ1-3; D not certain. The CDR3 runs 14 residues. Trimming stripped 0 bases from V and 0 bases from J, with 4 bases between. Germline lookup yields CDR1 SGHRS and CDR2 YFSETQ.

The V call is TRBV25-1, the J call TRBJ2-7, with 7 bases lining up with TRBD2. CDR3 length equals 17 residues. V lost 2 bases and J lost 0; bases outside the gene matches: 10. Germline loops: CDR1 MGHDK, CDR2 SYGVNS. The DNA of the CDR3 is TGTGCCAGCAGTGAACAGCGGGACGGGCCAAGCTCCTACGAGCAGTACTTC. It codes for CASSEQRDGPSSYEQYF.

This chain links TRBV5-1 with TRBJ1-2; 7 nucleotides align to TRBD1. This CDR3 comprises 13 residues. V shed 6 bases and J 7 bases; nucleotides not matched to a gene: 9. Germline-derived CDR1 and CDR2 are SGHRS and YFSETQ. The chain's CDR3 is CASNYEGAVGYTF. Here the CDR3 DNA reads TGCGCCAGCAACTATGAGGGGGCAGTTGGCTACACCTTC.